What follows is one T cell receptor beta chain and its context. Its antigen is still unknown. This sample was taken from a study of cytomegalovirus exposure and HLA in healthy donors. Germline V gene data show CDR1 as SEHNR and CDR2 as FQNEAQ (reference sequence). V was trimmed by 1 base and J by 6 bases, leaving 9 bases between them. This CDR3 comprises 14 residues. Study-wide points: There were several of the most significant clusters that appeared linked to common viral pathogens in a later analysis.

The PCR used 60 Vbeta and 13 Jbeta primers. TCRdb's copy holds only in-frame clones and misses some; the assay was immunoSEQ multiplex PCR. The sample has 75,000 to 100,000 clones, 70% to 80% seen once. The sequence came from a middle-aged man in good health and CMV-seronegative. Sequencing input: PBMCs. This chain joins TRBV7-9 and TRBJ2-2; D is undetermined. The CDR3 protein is CASSLVRVSGELFF. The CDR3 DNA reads TGTGCCAGCAGCTTAGTCCGGGTGTCCGGGGAGCTGTTTTTT. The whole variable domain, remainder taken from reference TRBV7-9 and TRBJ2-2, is DTGVSQNPRHKITKRGQNVTFRCDPISEHNRLYWYRQTLGQGPEFLTYFQNEAQLEKSRLLSDRFSAERPKGSFSTLEIQRTEQGDSAMYLCASSLVRVSGELFFGEGSRLTVL.